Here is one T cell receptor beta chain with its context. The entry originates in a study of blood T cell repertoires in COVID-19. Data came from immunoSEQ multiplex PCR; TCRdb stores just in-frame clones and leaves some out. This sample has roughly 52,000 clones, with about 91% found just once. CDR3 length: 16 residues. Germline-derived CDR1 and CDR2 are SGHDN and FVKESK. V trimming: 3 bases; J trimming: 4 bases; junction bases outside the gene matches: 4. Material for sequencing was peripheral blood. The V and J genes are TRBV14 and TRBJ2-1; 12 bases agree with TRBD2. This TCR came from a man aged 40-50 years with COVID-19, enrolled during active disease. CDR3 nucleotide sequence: TGTGCCAGCAGCCACCTTCTAGCGGGAGGGTACAATGAGCAGTTCTTC. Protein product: CASSHLLAGGYNEQFF. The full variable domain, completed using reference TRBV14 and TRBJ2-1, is EAGVTQFPSHSVIEKGQTVTLRCDPISGHDNLYWYRRVMGKEIKFLLHFVKESKQDESGMPNNRFLAERTGGTYSTLKVQPAELEDSGVYFCASSHLLAGGYNEQFFGPGTRLTVL.